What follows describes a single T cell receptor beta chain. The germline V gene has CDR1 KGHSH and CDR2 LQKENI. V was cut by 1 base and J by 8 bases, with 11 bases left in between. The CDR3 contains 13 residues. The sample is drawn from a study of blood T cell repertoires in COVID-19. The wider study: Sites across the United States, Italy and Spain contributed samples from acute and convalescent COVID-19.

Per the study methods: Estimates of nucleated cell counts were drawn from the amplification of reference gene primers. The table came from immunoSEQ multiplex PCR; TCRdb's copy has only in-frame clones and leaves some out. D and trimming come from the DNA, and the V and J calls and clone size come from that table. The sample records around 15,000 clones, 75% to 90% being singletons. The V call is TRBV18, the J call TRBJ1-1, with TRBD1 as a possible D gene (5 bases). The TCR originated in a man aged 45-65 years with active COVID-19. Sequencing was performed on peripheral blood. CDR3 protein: CASSPLGAEEAFF. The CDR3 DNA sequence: TGTGCCAGCTCACCACTTGGGGCTGAAGAAGCTTTCTTT.